This record concerns one TCR beta chain sequence. The target antigen is unknown. TCRdb's copy holds only in-frame clones and misses some; the assay was immunoSEQ multiplex PCR. The data show approximately 84,000 clones, 85% to 95% seen once. These data originate in a study of siplizumab effects on memory and regulatory T cells. The CDR3 extends over 16 amino acids. Germline assignment: CDR1 MGHRA and CDR2 YSYEKL. The ends were cut back, 1 base at V and 1 base at J, with 11 bases in the middle. Points from the study as a whole: Unstimulated subsets were the mapping target of only a minor fraction of alloreactive clones. An assignable phenotype, naive or memory, was missing from roughly 86-96% of proliferating CD4+ or CD8+ clones.

The receptor comes from a human donor in good health. This rearrangement joins TRBV4-1 to TRBJ2-1; D remains unclear. The sequenced sample consisted of CD8+ T cells sorted from blood. The CDR3 bases are TGCGCCAGCAGCCAAGTTAGCCCTGGGTCCTACAATGAGCAGTTCTTC. It yields the protein CASSQVSPGSYNEQFF.